This paragraph covers one TCR beta chain sequence. Measured with immunoSEQ multiplex PCR; TCRdb has only the in-frame clones, and not every one. The table has roughly 11,000 clones, roughly 95% seen once; the top ten hold more than 0.85%. This sample stems from a study of T cells and Merkel cell carcinoma outcomes. The V segment lost 6 bases and the J segment 4 bases; nucleotides outside the gene matches: 7. The CDR3 loop spans 15 amino acids. Germline V gene data show CDR1 as SGHTA and CDR2 as FQGNSA. What was sequenced was tumor tissue from Merkel cell carcinoma. The receptor comes from a human donor with Merkel cell carcinoma. The chain has TRBV7-2 and TRBJ1-3; 9 nucleotides match TRBD1. CDR3 in DNA: TGTGCCAGCAGTCGGACAGGGGACCCGGGAAACACCATATATTTT. It specifies CASSRTGDPGNTIYF.